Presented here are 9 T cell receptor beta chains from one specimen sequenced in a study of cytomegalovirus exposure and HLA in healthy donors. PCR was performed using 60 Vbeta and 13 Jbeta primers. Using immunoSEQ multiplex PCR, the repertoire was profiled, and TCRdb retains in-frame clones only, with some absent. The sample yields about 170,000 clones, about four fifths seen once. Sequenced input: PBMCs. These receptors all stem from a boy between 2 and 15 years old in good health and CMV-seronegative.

The CDR3 here is CASLEAGDSGANVLTF. The CDR3 region has the DNA TGTGCCAGCCTTGAAGCGGGAGACTCCGGGGCCAACGTCCTGACTTTC. The gene calls are TRBV28 and TRBJ2-6; 8 bases align to TRBD2. V dropped 8 bases and J dropped 4; count of bases not matched to a gene: 10. The germline V gene encodes CDR1 MDHEN and CDR2 SYDVKM. CDR3 size: 16 residues.

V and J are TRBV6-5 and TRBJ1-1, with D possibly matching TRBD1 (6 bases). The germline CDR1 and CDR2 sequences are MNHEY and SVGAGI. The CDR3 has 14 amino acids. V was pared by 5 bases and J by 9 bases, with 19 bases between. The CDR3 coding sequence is TGTGCCAGCAGTAAACTCAAGGGGGGGACAAAAGCTTTCTTT. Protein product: CASSKLKGGTKAFF.

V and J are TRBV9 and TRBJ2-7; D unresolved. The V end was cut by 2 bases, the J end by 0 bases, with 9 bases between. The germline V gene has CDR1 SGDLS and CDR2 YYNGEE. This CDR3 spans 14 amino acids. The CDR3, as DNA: TGTGCCAGCAGCGTGAGCTGGAGCTCCTACGAGCAGTACTTC. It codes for CASSVSWSSYEQYF.

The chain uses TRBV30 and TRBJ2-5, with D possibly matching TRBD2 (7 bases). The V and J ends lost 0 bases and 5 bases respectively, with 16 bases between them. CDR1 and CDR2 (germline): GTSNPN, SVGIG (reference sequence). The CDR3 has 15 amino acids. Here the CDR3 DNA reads TGTGCCTGGAGTGTGGTGGGGGGGCGGGGGGAGACCCAGTACTTC. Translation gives CAWSVVGGRGETQYF.

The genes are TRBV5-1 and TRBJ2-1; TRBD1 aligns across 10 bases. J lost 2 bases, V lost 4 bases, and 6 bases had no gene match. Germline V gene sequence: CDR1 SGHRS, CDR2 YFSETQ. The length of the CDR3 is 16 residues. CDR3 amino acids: CASSLPGQGTYNEQFF. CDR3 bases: TGCGCCAGCAGCCTTCCGGGACAGGGGACCTACAATGAGCAGTTCTTC.

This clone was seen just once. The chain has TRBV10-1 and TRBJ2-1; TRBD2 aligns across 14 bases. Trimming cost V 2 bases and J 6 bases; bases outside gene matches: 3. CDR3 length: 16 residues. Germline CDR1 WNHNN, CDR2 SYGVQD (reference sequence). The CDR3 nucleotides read TGCGCCAGCAGTGAGACGACTAGCGGGAGGGTCAATGAGCAGTTCTTC. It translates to CASSETTSGRVNEQFF.

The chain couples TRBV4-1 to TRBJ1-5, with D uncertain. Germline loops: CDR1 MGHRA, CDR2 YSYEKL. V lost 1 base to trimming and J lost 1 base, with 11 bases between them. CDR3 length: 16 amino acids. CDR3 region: CASSQGGVGSNQPQHF. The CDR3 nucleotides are TGCGCCAGCAGCCAAGGAGGTGTCGGCAGCAATCAGCCCCAGCATTTT.

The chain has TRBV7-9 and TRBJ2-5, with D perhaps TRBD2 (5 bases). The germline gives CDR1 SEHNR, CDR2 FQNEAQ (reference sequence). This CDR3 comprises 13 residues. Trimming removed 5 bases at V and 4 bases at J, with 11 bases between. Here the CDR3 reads CASSMLRGETQYF. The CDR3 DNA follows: TGTGCCAGCAGCATGTTACGGGGAGAGACCCAGTACTTC.

The CDR3 nucleotides are TGTGCCAGCAGTTTATCCTTAACCGCTAGCGGGAGGGCCGGGTACGAGCAGTACTTC. Translating it yields CASSLSLTASGRAGYEQYF. This chain links TRBV28 with TRBJ2-7, with TRBD2 matching over 12 bases. Trimming took 1 base from V and 4 from J; bases not matched to a gene: 14. CDR1 is MDHEN, CDR2 SYDVKM, per germline. This CDR3 has 19 residues.